This T cell receptor beta chain was sequenced in a study of cytomegalovirus exposure and HLA in healthy donors. Overall study findings and caveats: The study reported that TCR beta sequences accurately predicted HLA-A and HLA-B alleles in most subjects.

About this clone itself: Its antigen is not known.

The PCR made use of 60 Vbeta and 13 Jbeta primers. Clones were sequenced by immunoSEQ multiplex PCR, and TCRdb holds only the in-frame ones, with some missing. The repertoire holds about 160,000 clones, roughly 70% seen once, with around 3% in the top ten. Germline V gives CDR1 MNHEY, CDR2 SMNVEV (reference sequence). CDR3 length: 14 residues. Trimming took off 4 bases at V and 0 bases at J, with 7 bases between the two ends. The chain couples TRBV27 to TRBJ1-5; D unresolved. The receptor comes from a woman aged 45 to 65 in good health and CMV-seropositive. The specimen was PBMCs. CDR3 residues: CASSSVSSNQPQHF. The CDR3 DNA reads TGTGCCAGCAGTTCGGTTAGTAGCAATCAGCCCCAGCATTTT.